This TCR beta chain was identified during a study of OX40 agonist ivuxolimab in advanced cancers. Across the study: Patients took ivuxolimab, an agonistic anti-OX40 (CD134) antibody. A history of anti-PD-1, anti-PD-L1 or anti-CTLA-4 therapy was acceptable, and approximately 39% had some. Whole-study results and caveats: Some patients without response likewise showed low normalized clonal expansion.

Trimming took 2 bases from V and 4 from J, leaving 8 bases between them. This CDR3 is built from 13 residues. Germline V gene data show CDR1 as SGHTA and CDR2 as FQGTGA. Clones were read by immunoSEQ multiplex PCR, and TCRdb kept only the in-frame ones, dropping some. Of roughly 60,000 clones listed, 70% to 90% are singletons. A note on this clone: The antigen remains unidentified.

Sequenced here: CD4+ or CD8+ T cells sorted from blood, sampled in a trial of the OX40 agonist ivuxolimab. The chain has TRBV7-3 and TRBJ1-1; D is possibly TRBD1 (5 bases). The clonotype originates from an adult with an advanced solid tumor such as melanoma, head and neck, liver or kidney cancer. CDR3 sequence: CASSLYQGTEAFF. Written as DNA, the CDR3 is TGTGCCAGCAGCTTATACCAGGGCACTGAAGCTTTCTTT. Variable domain in full (rest from reference TRBV7-3 and TRBJ1-1): GAGVSQTPSNKVTEKGKYVELRCDPISGHTALYWYRQSLGQGPEFLIYFQGTGAADDSGLPNDRFFAVRPEGSVSTLKIQRTERGDSAVYLCASSLYQGTEAFFGQGTRLTVV.